What follows are 32 T cell receptor beta chains derived from one specimen sequenced in a study of CD8 T cells in Susac syndrome. Random hexamers were used to reverse transcribe roughly 0.45 to 1 ug of RNA. TCRdb reprocessed the immunoSEQ multiplex PCR reads via MiXCR and lists one record per CDR3 protein. Of about 180,000 distinct CDR3 sequences listed, around 94% are singletons. The source material was CD4+ T cells from PBMCs. These TCRs come from a human donor with Susac syndrome.

The rearrangement links TRBV6-6 to TRBJ1-6, with TRBD1 identical over 8 bases. Trimming cost V 6 bases and J 6 bases; bases outside gene matches: 10. Per germline, CDR1 MNHNY and CDR2 SVGAGI (reference sequence). The CDR3 spans 16 residues. The CDR3 DNA follows: TGTGCCAGCAGACCCCTGACAGGGGTTGGTAATTCACCCCTCCACTTT. Protein product: CASRPLTGVGNSPLHF.

V is TRBV5-6 and J is TRBJ1-1; D perhaps matches TRBD1 (5 bases). CDR1 and CDR2 (germline): SGHDT, YYEEEE. The V end was cut by 2 bases, the J end by 11 bases, with 16 bases between. The CDR3 covers 13 residues. CDR3: CASSLNWGDSAFF. In nucleotides, the CDR3 is TGTGCCAGCAGCTTAAATTGGGGGGATTCGGCTTTCTTT.

In this sample, this clonotype turned up once. The chain uses TRBV18 and TRBJ2-7; 7 positions match TRBD1. The junction had 3 bases not matched to a gene; V was cut back by 2 bases and J by 2 bases. This CDR3 is built from 14 residues. Germline V gene data show CDR1 as KGHSH and CDR2 as LQKENI. The CDR3 sequence is CASSPGTDTYEQYF. The DNA of the CDR3 is TGTGCCAGCTCACCAGGGACAGACACCTACGAGCAGTACTTC.

The V and J genes are TRBV7-2 and TRBJ2-7, with TRBD2 identical over 7 bases. Germline V CDR1 and CDR2: SGHTA, FQGNSA. The trim removed 5 bases at V and 5 bases at J, leaving 9 bases unmatched. The CDR3 sequence is 14 residues long. The chain's CDR3 is CASSPWEGLDEQYF. The CDR3 DNA reads as TGTGCCAGCAGCCCTTGGGAGGGGCTCGACGAGCAGTACTTC. Using reference TRBV7-2 and TRBJ2-7 for the parts outside the CDR3, the full variable domain is GAGVSQSPSNKVTEKGKDVELRCDPISGHTALYWYRQSLGQGLEFLIYFQGNSAPDKSGLPSDRFSAERTGGSVSTLTIQRTQQEDSAVYLCASSPWEGLDEQYFGPGTRLTVT.

The rearrangement links TRBV7-2 to TRBJ1-5; D is ambiguous. CDR3 length: 13 residues. Looked up from germline, CDR1 is SGHTA and CDR2 is FQGNSA. Trimming pared 5 bases from V and 5 bases from J, leaving 10 bases between. DNA for the CDR3: TGTGCCAGCAGCGTCCGGGGAGATCAGCCCCAGCATTTT. Translated: CASSVRGDQPQHF.

This clonotype was counted once. This sequence joins TRBV23-1 and TRBJ2-7; 9 nucleotides align to TRBD1. TRBV23-1 is flagged as an ORF with uncertain function. CDR3 length: 12 amino acids. The DNA for the CDR3 is TGCGCAGCGGACAGGGGCGAGTACGAGCAGTACTTC. Protein sequence: CAADRGEYEQYF.

The rearrangement uses TRBV7-8 and TRBJ2-5; no definite D call. The CDR3 runs to 12 residues. The V and J ends lost 1 base and 11 bases respectively, with 11 bases between them. Germline V gene sequence: CDR1 SGHVS, CDR2 FQNEAQ. The CDR3: CASSLDRSSQYF. The CDR3 DNA follows: TGTGCCAGCAGCTTAGATAGAAGTTCGCAGTACTTC.

Only one count was recorded for this clonotype. The chain employs TRBV12-3 or TRBV12-4 and TRBJ2-1, with D possibly TRBD2 on 5 matching bases. The CDR3 has 15 amino acids. The ends were cut back, 1 base at V and 7 bases at J, with 14 bases in the middle. The DNA of the CDR3 is TGTGCCAGCAGTTTAGGGACTTCCGAAACTAATGAGCAGTTCTTC. It is translated as CASSLGTSETNEQFF.

The rearrangement joins TRBV20-1 to TRBJ2-3, with 7 positions matching TRBD1. Trimming removed 0 bases from V and 0 bases from J; junction bases left unmatched: 9. Germline loops: CDR1 DFQATT, CDR2 SNEGSKA (reference sequence). There are 17 residues in the CDR3. The CDR3 spells CSARDLGQGVSTDTQYF. The CDR3 coding sequence is TGCAGTGCTAGAGATCTTGGTCAGGGGGTGAGCACAGATACGCAGTATTTT.

The chain employs TRBV5-6 and TRBJ2-3; 11 nucleotides agree with TRBD2. The CDR3 spans 15 residues. In germline, CDR1 is SGHDT, CDR2 YYEEEE. The V gene end was trimmed by 2 bases and the J gene end by 5 bases; junction bases not matched to a gene: 4. The CDR3 region has the DNA TGTGCCAGCAGCTTCACCGGGACTAGCGGAGATACGCAGTATTTT. This sequence encodes CASSFTGTSGDTQYF.

The genes are TRBV7-9 and TRBJ2-5, with 9 bases identical to TRBD1. This CDR3 region has 14 residues. The germline V gene encodes CDR1 SEHNR and CDR2 FQNEAQ (reference sequence). V lost 5 bases, J lost 5 bases, and 6 bases stayed unmatched. The CDR3 reads CASSVQGARETQYF. CDR3 in DNA: TGTGCCAGCAGCGTACAGGGGGCTCGGGAGACCCAGTACTTC.

The chain employs TRBV7-6 and TRBJ2-1; TRBD1 matches at 10 bases. The CDR3 sequence is 16 residues long. Germline V CDR1 and CDR2: SGHVS, FNYEAQ. Trimming removed 4 bases from V and 6 bases from J; junction bases left unmatched: 9. The CDR3 sequence: CASSSFPGQGGNEQFF. The CDR3 coding sequence is TGTGCCAGCAGCTCCTTCCCCGGACAGGGGGGCAATGAGCAGTTCTTC.

The chain joins TRBV6-1 to TRBJ2-1; 7 bases fit TRBD1. The CDR3 consists of 16 residues. V lost 7 bases to trimming and J lost 7 bases; unmatched junction nucleotides: 16. Looked up from germline, CDR1 is MNHNS and CDR2 is SASEGT. This CDR3 reads CASTRKGAGGINEQFF. CDR3 DNA: TGTGCCAGCACCAGAAAGGGAGCAGGGGGTATTAATGAGCAGTTCTTC.

The V and J genes are TRBV29-1 and TRBJ1-1; D not resolved. V gave up 3 bases and J gave up 0 bases, with 14 bases separating them. Germline V gives CDR1 SQVTM, CDR2 ANQGSEA. The CDR3 is 15 residues long. CDR3 DNA sequence: TGCAGCGTTGATGACCCGAACCGTTTGAACACTGAAGCTTTCTTT. Protein product: CSVDDPNRLNTEAFF.

CDR3 amino acids: CASSAGDTTNEKLFF. CDR3 nucleotide sequence: TGCGCCAGCAGCGCGGGCGACACAACTAATGAAAAACTGTTTTTT. The chain has TRBV5-1 and TRBJ1-4; D gene ambiguous. The germline V gene encodes CDR1 SGHRS and CDR2 YFSETQ. The germline V and J ends were trimmed by 4 bases and 0 bases, with 10 bases remaining between them. CDR3 size: 15 residues.

The V and J genes are TRBV9 and TRBJ2-1; 8 nucleotides agree with TRBD2. Trimming took 4 bases from V and 0 from J; bases not matched to a gene: 12. This CDR3 has 18 residues. Germline V gene lookup returns CDR1 SGDLS and CDR2 YYNGEE. CDR3 loop: CASSPRALSGVSYNEQFF. CDR3 nucleotide sequence: TGTGCCAGCAGCCCGCGAGCTCTTAGCGGGGTCTCCTACAATGAGCAGTTCTTC.

V gene TRBV24-1 combines with J gene TRBJ1-2; 7 nucleotides line up with TRBD1. CDR3 length: 14 amino acids. V lost 3 bases and J lost 5; bases outside the gene matches: 5. CDR1 is KGHDR and CDR2 is SFDVKD in the germline V gene. The CDR3: CATSDAGTAYGYTF. The CDR3 DNA sequence: TGTGCCACCAGTGATGCCGGGACAGCTTATGGCTACACCTTC.

The V and J genes are TRBV5-1 and TRBJ1-1; no definite D call. Germline assignment: CDR1 SGHRS and CDR2 YFSETQ. CDR3 length: 15 residues. V gave up 7 bases and J gave up 4 bases, with 20 bases separating them. The CDR3 DNA sequence: TGCGCCAGCCGCCCCCTTACTGATCATGCCACTGAAGCTTTCTTT. Translation gives CASRPLTDHATEAFF.

The chain combines TRBV29-1 with TRBJ1-4; TRBD1 is a possible D gene (5 bases). The CDR3 length is 16 residues. Trimming pared 3 bases from V and 8 bases from J, leaving 22 bases between. The germline V gene encodes CDR1 SQVTM and CDR2 ANQGSEA. The DNA for the CDR3 is TGCAGCGTTGATTACGGGACTTCACCCCGGGGGGAAAAACTGTTTTTT. Protein sequence: CSVDYGTSPRGEKLFF.

The genes are TRBV25-1 and TRBJ2-1; the D is unclear. From germline, CDR1 is MGHDK and CDR2 SYGVNS. Between the trimmed V and J ends, which lost 2 bases and 8 bases, there was a span of 10 bases. The CDR3 consists of 13 residues. CDR3 sequence (DNA): TGTGCCAGCAGTGAAGTCCGGACCCATGAGCAGTTCTTC. Translated, it gives CASSEVRTHEQFF.

The rearrangement links TRBV20-1 to TRBJ2-7; 12 bases are a match to TRBD1. The CDR3 totals 15 residues. CDR1 is DFQATT and CDR2 is SNEGSKA in the germline V gene (reference sequence). V gave up 5 bases and J gave up 7 bases; unmatched junction bases: 12. The CDR3 loop reads CSAGISGQGAEEQYF. As DNA, the CDR3 is TGCAGTGCTGGGATCTCGGGACAGGGGGCGGAAGAGCAGTACTTC.

The chain carries TRBV9 and TRBJ2-1; 13 positions agree with TRBD2. From germline, CDR1 is SGDLS and CDR2 YYNGEE. The CDR3 is 16 amino acids. V trimming: 2 bases; J trimming: 10 bases; junction bases outside the gene matches: 9. The CDR3 bases are TGTGCCAGCAGCGTTACTAGCGGGGGGGCTTCCGGGGAGCAGTTCTTC. As protein: CASSVTSGGASGEQFF.

The chain employs TRBV5-6 and TRBJ2-7; D remains unclear. The CDR3 is made up of 13 amino acids. Looked up from germline, CDR1 is SGHDT and CDR2 is YYEEEE. Trimming stripped 4 bases from V and 0 bases from J, with 8 bases between. The CDR3 reads CASSTTASYEQYF. CDR3 sequence (DNA): TGTGCCAGCAGCACGACGGCCTCCTACGAGCAGTACTTC.

The chain carries TRBV4-3 and TRBJ1-3; no definite D call. Germline CDR1 reads LGHNA; CDR2 reads YSLEER. The V and J ends lost 0 bases and 4 bases respectively, with 7 bases between them. This CDR3 spans 14 amino acids. This CDR3 is CASSQDPQGNTIYF. The CDR3 DNA is TGCGCCAGCAGCCAAGACCCCCAGGGAAACACCATATATTTT.

CDR3 protein: CASFGRSSYNEQFF. CDR3 nucleotides: TGTGCCAGCTTCGGGCGAAGCTCCTACAATGAGCAGTTCTTC. V is TRBV11-2 and J is TRBJ2-1; D ambiguous. Germline CDR1 reads SGHAT; CDR2 reads FQNNGV. V was shortened by 8 bases and J by 0 bases, with 11 bases between the two germline ends. The CDR3 covers 14 residues.

The gene calls are TRBV29-1 and TRBJ1-6, with no clear D. Germline V lookup: CDR1 SQVTM, CDR2 ANQGSEA. The CDR3 is made up of 9 amino acids. Trimming pared 8 bases from V and 11 bases from J, leaving 7 bases between. CDR3 loop: CSLSTPLHF. In nucleotides, the CDR3 is TGCAGCCTCTCTACACCCCTCCACTTT.

The chain links TRBV7-9 to TRBJ1-1; no clear D gene. CDR1 SEHNR and CDR2 FQNEAQ come from the germline V gene (reference sequence). This CDR3 spans 13 amino acids. V lost 5 bases and J lost 2, with 9 bases in between. For the CDR3, the DNA is TGTGCCAGCAGCCCCCCCCCTAACACTGAAGCTTTCTTT. It encodes CASSPPPNTEAFF.

The V gene is TRBV6-2 or TRBV6-3, the J gene TRBJ2-2, with 7 bases that match TRBD2. The ends lost 11 bases at V and 4 bases at J; junction bases unmatched: 7. Germline V gene lookup returns CDR1 MNHEY and CDR2 SVGEGT. The CDR3 is 13 amino acids. The CDR3 is CAAYWGGTGELFF. DNA for the CDR3: TGTGCCGCCTACTGGGGGGGCACCGGGGAGCTGTTTTTT.

V gene TRBV7-9 combines with J gene TRBJ2-2; 9 bases are a match to TRBD1. This CDR3 is 15 amino acids long. The junction had 9 bases not matched to a gene; V was cut back by 11 bases and J by 2 bases. Germline lookup yields CDR1 SEHNR and CDR2 FQNEAQ (reference sequence). The CDR3 nucleotides read TGTGCCGGCAAGGGGACAGGGCCAAACACCGGGGAGCTGTTTTTT. Its translation: CAGKGTGPNTGELFF.

This clonotype came up once. The chain combines TRBV3-1 with TRBJ2-3; D unclear. This CDR3 comprises 13 residues. Germline loops: CDR1 LGHDT, CDR2 YNNKEL (reference sequence). V lost 6 bases, J lost 1 base, and 8 bases lay in between. The CDR3 reads CASSYSGTDTQYF. The CDR3, as DNA: TGTGCCAGCAGTTATTCGGGCACAGATACGCAGTATTTT.

The V and J genes are TRBV3-1 and TRBJ1-2, with a tentative D call TRBD1 (5 bases). CDR3 length equals 14 residues. Between the trimmed V and J ends, which lost 4 bases and 6 bases, there was a span of 15 bases. CDR1 and CDR2 (germline): LGHDT, YNNKEL (reference sequence). The CDR3 sequence: CASSRLRDTDGYTF. The CDR3 region has the DNA TGTGCCAGCAGCCGTCTCAGGGATACGGATGGCTACACCTTC.

This clonotype is a singleton in its sample. This chain uses TRBV25-1 with TRBJ1-1; a possible D gene is TRBD1 (5 bases). Germline V gene lookup returns CDR1 MGHDK and CDR2 SYGVNS. The CDR3 covers 16 residues. Trimming stripped 4 bases from V and 2 bases from J, with 17 bases between. The CDR3 loop is CASSASRGRINTEAFF. DNA of the CDR3: TGTGCCAGCAGTGCCTCAAGGGGACGGATAAACACTGAAGCTTTCTTT.